The 8 T cell receptor beta chains below come from one sample, sequenced in a study of blood T cell repertoires in COVID-19. Measured with immunoSEQ multiplex PCR; TCRdb has only the in-frame clones, and not every one. The data show some 140,000 clones, around 77% seen once. Sequencing used peripheral blood. These receptors all stem from a human donor in a cohort sampled during active COVID-19.

V gene TRBV6-5 combines with J gene TRBJ1-1; no reliable D call. The CDR3 totals 15 residues. In germline, CDR1 is MNHEY, CDR2 SVGAGI. Trimming removed 2 bases at V and 4 bases at J, with 14 bases between. As DNA, the CDR3 is TGTGCCAGCAGTTACCTGCAGGACTGGAGCACTGAAGCTTTCTTT. Its translation: CASSYLQDWSTEAFF.

This chain joins TRBV29-1 and TRBJ1-4; D gene unclear. The CDR3 has 14 residues. The ends were cut back, 0 bases at V and 8 bases at J, with 13 bases in the middle. The germline CDR1 and CDR2 sequences are SQVTM and ANQGSEA. For the CDR3, the DNA is TGCAGCGTTGAAGATCAAGTAGGAGGGGAAAAACTGTTTTTT. It encodes CSVEDQVGGEKLFF.

The chain has TRBV7-9 and TRBJ1-2, with a tentative D call TRBD1 (6 bases). This CDR3 is built from 12 residues. In germline, CDR1 is SEHNR, CDR2 FQNEAQ (reference sequence). With 5 bases removed from V and 8 bases from J, the gap between germline ends came to 12 bases. CDR3 bases: TGTGCCAGCAGCCAGGGGCCGAGGGGCTACACCTTC. Its protein product is CASSQGPRGYTF.

The chain joins TRBV7-2 to TRBJ2-1; the match to TRBD2 covers 8 bases. The CDR3 consists of 15 residues. V was pared by 5 bases and J by 6 bases, with 9 bases of the junction left unmatched. Germline V lookup: CDR1 SGHTA, CDR2 FQGNSA. The DNA for the CDR3 is TGTGCCAGCAGCCATATCCGGGGGGGTACCAATGAGCAGTTCTTC. Encoded protein: CASSHIRGGTNEQFF. The full variable domain, completed using reference TRBV7-2 and TRBJ2-1, is GAGVSQSPSNKVTEKGKDVELRCDPISGHTALYWYRQSLGQGLEFLIYFQGNSAPDKSGLPSDRFSAERTGGSVSTLTIQRTQQEDSAVYLCASSHIRGGTNEQFFGPGTRLTVL.

The chain joins TRBV2 to TRBJ1-2, with TRBD1 matching over 12 bases. The CDR3 runs 15 residues. Trimming at V came to 4 bases and at J to 3 bases, leaving 3 bases not matched to a gene. From germline, CDR1 is SNHLY and CDR2 FYNNEI. CDR3 in amino acids: CASSGDRGQDYGYTF. The CDR3 nucleotides read TGTGCCAGCAGTGGGGACAGGGGGCAGGACTATGGCTACACCTTC.

The V and J genes are TRBV6-5 and TRBJ2-2; D might be TRBD1 (5 bases). The germline gives CDR1 MNHEY, CDR2 SVGAGI. The CDR3 is 14 amino acids. Trimming cost V 5 bases and J 2 bases, with 9 bases left between them. This CDR3 reads CASSRTTNTGELFF. CDR3 sequence (DNA): TGTGCCAGCAGTAGGACAACTAACACCGGGGAGCTGTTTTTT.

This clone turned up a few times. V and J are TRBV7-9 and TRBJ2-7, with a weak D call TRBD1 (5 bases). Looked up from germline, CDR1 is SEHNR and CDR2 is FQNEAQ (reference sequence). The CDR3 spans 15 residues. V was cut by 1 base and J by 5 bases, with 15 bases left in between. This CDR3 is CASSLVQALTDEQYF. CDR3 DNA sequence: TGTGCCAGCAGCTTAGTACAGGCCCTGACGGACGAGCAGTACTTC.

This clone has more than one count but fewer than ten. The gene calls are TRBV5-1 and TRBJ2-1; 16 nucleotides agree with TRBD2. This CDR3 has 18 residues. The germline V gene has CDR1 SGHRS and CDR2 YFSETQ. Trimming cost V 4 bases and J 7 bases; bases outside gene matches: 11. The CDR3 region has the DNA TGCGCCAGCAGCATGAGCCCGGGACTAGCGGGGGGGATGAATGAGCAGTTCTTC. Translation gives CASSMSPGLAGGMNEQFF.